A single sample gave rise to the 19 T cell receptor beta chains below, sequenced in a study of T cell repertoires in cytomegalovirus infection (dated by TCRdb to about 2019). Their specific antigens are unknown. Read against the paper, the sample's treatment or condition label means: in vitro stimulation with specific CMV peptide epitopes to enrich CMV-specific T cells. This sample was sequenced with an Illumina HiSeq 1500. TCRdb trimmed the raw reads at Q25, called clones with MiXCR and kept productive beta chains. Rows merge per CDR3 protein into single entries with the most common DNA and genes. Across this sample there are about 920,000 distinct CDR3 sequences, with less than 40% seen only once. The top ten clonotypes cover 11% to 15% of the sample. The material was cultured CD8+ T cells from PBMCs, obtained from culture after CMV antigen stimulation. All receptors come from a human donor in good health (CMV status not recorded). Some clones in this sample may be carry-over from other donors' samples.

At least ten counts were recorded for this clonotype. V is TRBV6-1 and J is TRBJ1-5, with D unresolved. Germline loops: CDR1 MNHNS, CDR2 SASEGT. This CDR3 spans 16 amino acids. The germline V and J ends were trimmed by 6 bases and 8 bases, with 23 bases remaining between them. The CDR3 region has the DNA TGTGCCAGCAGCCGAATGGGCCGACTCCCCGGTGAGCCCCAGCATTTT. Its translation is CASSRMGRLPGEPQHF.

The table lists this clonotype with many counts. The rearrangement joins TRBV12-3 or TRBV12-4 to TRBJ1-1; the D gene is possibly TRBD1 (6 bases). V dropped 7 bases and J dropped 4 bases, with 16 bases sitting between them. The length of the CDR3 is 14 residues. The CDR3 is CASNLGGPGTEAFF. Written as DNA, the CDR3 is TGTGCCAGCAACTTGGGGGGGCCGGGCACTGAAGCTTTCTTT.

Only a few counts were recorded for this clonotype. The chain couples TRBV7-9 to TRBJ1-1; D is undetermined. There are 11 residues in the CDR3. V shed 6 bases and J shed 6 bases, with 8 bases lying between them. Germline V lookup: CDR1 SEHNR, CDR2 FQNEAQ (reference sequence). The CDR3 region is CASSSEAEAFF. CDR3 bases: TGTGCCAGCAGTTCGGAGGCTGAAGCTTTCTTT.

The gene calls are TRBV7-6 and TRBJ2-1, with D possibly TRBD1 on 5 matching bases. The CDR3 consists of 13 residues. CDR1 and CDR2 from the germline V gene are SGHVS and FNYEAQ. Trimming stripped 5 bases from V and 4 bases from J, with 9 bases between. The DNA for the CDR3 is TGTGCCAGCAGCCGTAAGGGGTACAATGAGCAGTTCTTC. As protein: CASSRKGYNEQFF.

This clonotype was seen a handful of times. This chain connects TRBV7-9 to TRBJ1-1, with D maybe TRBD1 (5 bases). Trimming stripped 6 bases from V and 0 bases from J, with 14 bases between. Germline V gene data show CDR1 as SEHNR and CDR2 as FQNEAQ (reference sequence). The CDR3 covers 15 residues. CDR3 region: CASRPEGRLNTEAFF. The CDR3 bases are TGTGCCAGCAGACCAGAGGGACGGTTGAACACTGAAGCTTTCTTT.

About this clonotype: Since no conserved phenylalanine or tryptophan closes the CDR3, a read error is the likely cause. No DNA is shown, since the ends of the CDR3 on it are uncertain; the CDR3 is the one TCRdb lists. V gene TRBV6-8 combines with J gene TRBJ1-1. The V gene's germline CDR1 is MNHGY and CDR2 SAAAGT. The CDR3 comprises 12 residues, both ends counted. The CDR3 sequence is CASSYSGGGFSV.

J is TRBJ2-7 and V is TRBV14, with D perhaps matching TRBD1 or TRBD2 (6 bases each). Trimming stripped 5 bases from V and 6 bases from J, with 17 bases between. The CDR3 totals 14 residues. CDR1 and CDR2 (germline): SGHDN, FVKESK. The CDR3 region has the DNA TGTGCCAGCAGCTTTTACAGGGAGGTAGGCGAGCAGTACTTC. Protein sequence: CASSFYREVGEQYF.

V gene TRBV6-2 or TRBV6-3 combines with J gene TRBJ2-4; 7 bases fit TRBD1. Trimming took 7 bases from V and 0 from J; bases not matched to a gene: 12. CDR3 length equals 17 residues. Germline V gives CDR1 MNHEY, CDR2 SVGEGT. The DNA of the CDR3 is TGTGCCAGCAATGTAACCGGGACAGTGCTAGCCAAAAACATTCAGTACTTC. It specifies CASNVTGTVLAKNIQYF.

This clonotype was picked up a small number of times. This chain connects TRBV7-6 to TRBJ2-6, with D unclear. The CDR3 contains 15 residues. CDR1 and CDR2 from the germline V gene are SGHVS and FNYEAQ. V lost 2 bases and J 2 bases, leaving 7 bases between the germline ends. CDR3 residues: CASSLNGAGANVLTF. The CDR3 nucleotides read TGTGCCAGCAGCTTAAATGGGGCTGGGGCCAACGTCCTGACTTTC. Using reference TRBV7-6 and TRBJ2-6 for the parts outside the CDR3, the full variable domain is GAGVSQSPRYKVTKRGQDVALRCDPISGHVSLYWYRQALGQGPEFLTYFNYEAQQDKSGLPNDRFSAERPEGSISTLTIQRTEQRDSAMYRCASSLNGAGANVLTFGAGSRLTVL.

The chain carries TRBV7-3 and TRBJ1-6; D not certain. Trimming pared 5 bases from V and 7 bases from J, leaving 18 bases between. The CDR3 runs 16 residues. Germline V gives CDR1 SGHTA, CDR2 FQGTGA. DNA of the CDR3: TGTGCCAGCAGCCGTCGGGTCCTAATATTCAATTCACCCCTCCACTTT. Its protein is CASSRRVLIFNSPLHF.

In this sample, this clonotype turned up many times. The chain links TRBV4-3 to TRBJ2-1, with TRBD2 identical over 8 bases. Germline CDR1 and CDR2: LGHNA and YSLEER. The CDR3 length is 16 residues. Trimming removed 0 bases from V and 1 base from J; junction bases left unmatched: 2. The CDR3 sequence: CASSQERLASYNEQFF. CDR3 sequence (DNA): TGCGCCAGCAGCCAAGAAAGACTAGCGTCCTACAATGAGCAGTTCTTC.

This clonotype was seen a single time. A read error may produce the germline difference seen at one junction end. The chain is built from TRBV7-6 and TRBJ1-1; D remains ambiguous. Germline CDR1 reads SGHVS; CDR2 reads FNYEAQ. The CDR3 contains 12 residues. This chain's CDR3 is CVSSLLRAEAFF. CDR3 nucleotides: TGTGTCAGCAGCCTCTTGAGGGCTGAAGCTTTCTTT.

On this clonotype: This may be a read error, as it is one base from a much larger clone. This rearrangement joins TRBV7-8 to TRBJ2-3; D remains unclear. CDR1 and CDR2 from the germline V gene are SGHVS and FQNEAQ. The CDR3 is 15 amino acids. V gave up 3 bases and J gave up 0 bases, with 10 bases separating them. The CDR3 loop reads CASSFDGVSTDTQYF. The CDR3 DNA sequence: TGTGCCAGCAGCTTTGATGGGGTTAGCACAGATACGCAGTATTTT.

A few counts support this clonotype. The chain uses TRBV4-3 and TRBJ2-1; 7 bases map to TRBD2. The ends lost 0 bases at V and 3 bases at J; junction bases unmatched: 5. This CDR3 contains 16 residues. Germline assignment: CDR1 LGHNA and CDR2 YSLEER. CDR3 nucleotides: TGCGCCAGCAGCCAAGAATCCGGGGGGATCTACAATGAGCAGTTCTTC. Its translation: CASSQESGGIYNEQFF.

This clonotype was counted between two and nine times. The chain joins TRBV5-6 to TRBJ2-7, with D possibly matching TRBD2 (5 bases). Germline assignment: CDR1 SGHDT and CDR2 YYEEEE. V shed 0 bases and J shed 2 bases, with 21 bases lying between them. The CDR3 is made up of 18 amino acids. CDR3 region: CASSLDTLGSDLPYEQYV. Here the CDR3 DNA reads TGTGCCAGCAGCTTGGACACCCTGGGGAGCGACCTACCCTACGAGCAGTACGTC.

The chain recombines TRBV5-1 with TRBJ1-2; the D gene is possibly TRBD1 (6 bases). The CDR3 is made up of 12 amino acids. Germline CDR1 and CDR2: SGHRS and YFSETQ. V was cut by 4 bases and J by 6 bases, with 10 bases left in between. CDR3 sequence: CASSAQGNGYTF. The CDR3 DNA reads TGCGCCAGCAGCGCTCAGGGGAATGGCTACACCTTC.

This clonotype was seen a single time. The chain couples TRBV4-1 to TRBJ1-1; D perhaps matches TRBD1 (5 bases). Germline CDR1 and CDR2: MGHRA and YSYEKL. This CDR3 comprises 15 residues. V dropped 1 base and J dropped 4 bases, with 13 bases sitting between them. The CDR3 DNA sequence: TGCGCCAGCAGCCAAGGTTTCAGGGAGGGCACTGAAGCTTTCTTT. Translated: CASSQGFREGTEAFF.

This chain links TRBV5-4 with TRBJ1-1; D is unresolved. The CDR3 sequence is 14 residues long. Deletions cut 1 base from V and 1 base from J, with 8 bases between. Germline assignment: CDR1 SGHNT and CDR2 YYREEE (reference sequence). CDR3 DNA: TGTGCCAGCAGCTTGCCGAGGGAGAACACTGAAGCTTTCTTT. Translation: CASSLPRENTEAFF.

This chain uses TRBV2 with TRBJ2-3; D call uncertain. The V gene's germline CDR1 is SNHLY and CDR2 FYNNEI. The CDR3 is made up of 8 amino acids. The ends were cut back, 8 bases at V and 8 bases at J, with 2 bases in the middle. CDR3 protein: CASGTQYF. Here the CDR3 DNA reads TGTGCCAGCGGTACGCAGTATTTT.